This T cell receptor beta chain was identified in a study of blood T cell repertoires in COVID-19. Study at large: Researchers got acute and convalescent COVID-19 samples from the United States, Italy and Spain. T cells, B-cell-depleted T cells, or PBMCs supplied cDNA or gDNA.

Under the authors' procedure: Reference gene primer amplification gave nucleated cell count estimates. Here immunoSEQ multiplex PCR was the method, and the copy in TCRdb shows in-frame clones only, minus some. For V, J and clone size, that table is used; D and trimming come from the DNA. The data show 200,000 to 250,000 clones, approximately 82% seen once. Sequenced material: peripheral blood. The origin of this receptor is a woman of 80 years or more with acute or convalescent COVID-19.

This chain's CDR3 is CASKEGGSTDTQYF. CDR3 coding DNA: TGTGCCAGCAAGGAAGGCGGTAGCACAGATACGCAGTATTTT. This rearrangement joins TRBV28 to TRBJ2-3, with D hard to call. The germline V gene encodes CDR1 MDHEN and CDR2 SYDVKM. Deletions cut 7 bases from V and 0 bases from J, with 11 bases between. There are 14 residues in the CDR3.